This T cell receptor beta chain was identified in a study of cytomegalovirus exposure and HLA in healthy donors. As regards this clone: Its antigen is unknown.

J gave up 6 bases and V 8 bases, and 11 bases lay outside the gene matches. The CDR3 length is 15 residues. The germline V gene encodes CDR1 LNHDA and CDR2 SQIVND (reference sequence). The PCR used 60 Vbeta and 13 Jbeta primers. Clones were sequenced by immunoSEQ multiplex PCR, and TCRdb holds only the in-frame ones, with some missing. The data show about 120,000 clones, over 60% seen once. Points from the study as a whole: When analyzed later, a missense DCLRE1C variant was found to be linked to TCR beta V- and J-gene trimming. An analysis that was carried out later associated some 17,000 TCR beta sequences with HLA alleles at 0.05 false discovery rate.

The sequencing sample was made of PBMCs. This TCR was sampled from a man aged 18 to 29 in good health and CMV-seronegative. The J gene is TRBJ2-1, the V gene TRBV19, with 9 bases identical to TRBD1. The CDR3 bases are TGTGCCAGTCATAAACAGGGGGCCCCGGCCAATGAGCAGTTCTTC. Protein: CASHKQGAPANEQFF. Full variable domain (outside the CDR3, taken from reference TRBV19 and TRBJ2-1): DGGITQSPKYLFRKEGQNVTLSCEQNLNHDAMYWYRQDPGQGLRLIYYSQIVNDFQKGDIAEGYSVSREKKESFPLTVTSAQKNPTAFYLCASHKQGAPANEQFFGPGTRLTVL.